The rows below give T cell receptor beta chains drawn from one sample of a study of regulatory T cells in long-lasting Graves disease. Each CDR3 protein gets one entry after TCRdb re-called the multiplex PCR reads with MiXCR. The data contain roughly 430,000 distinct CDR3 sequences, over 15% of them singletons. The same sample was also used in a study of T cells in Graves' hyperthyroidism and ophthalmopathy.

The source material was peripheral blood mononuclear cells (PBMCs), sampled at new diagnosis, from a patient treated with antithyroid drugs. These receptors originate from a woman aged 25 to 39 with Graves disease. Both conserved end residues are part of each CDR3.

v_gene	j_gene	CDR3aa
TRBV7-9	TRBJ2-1	CASSLGGAFYNEQFF
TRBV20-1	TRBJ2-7	CSARDRRFTHSYEQYF
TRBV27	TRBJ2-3	CASSYGSEGTDTQYF
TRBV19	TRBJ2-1	CASRGRKRYNEQFF
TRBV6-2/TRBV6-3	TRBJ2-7	CATRRRSGSGLEQYF
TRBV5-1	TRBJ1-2	CASSSSGGDADYYTF
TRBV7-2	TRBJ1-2	CASSLASLGAAGGYTF
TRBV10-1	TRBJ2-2	CASSEAGELFF
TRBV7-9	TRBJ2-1	CASNPPEHNEQFF
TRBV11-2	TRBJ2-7	CASSASDRVLVEQYF
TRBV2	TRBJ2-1	CALIKGYSYNEQFF
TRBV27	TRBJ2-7	CASSLHLGGRAYGEQYF
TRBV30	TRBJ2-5	CAWSVQGLETQYF
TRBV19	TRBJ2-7	CASSIGTSGSSEQYF
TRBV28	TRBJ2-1	CASRLKLAGVGNEQFF
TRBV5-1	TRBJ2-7	CASSLGGLAPPSYEQYF
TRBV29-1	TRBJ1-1	CSVVGFRSTEAFF
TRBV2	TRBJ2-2	CASSEETANTGELFF
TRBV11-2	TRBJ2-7	CASSLDLVGGTYEQYF
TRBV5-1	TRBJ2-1	CASSRTSGTNNEQFF
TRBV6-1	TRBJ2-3	CASKGLAGTDTQYF
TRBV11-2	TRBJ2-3	CASSLEEGTRDTQYF
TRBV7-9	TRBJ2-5	CASGGLDQYF
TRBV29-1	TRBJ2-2	CSVEPGGNTGEPFF
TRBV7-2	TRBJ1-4	CASSLDTGGEKLFF
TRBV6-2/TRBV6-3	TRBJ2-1	CASREPGLVLNEQFF
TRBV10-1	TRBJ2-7	CASSEKGTAYEQYF
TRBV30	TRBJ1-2	CACSVGFTGGYTF
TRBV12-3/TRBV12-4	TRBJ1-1	CASSNLRQKNTEAFF
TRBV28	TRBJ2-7	CASRDPSTGGDYEQYF
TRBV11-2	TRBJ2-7	CASSPPSSGVTYEQYF
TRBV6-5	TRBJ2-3	CASSYHVAGGPLDTQYF
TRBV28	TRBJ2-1	CASSLGTSGRGEQFF
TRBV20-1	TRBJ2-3	CSASRTSGSTDTQYF
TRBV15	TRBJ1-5	CATSRDGDHVGNQPQHF
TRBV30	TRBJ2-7	CAWSETGTGGGEQYF
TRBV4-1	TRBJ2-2	CASSQLGNGHTGELFF
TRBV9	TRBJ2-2	CASSVVGTGELFF
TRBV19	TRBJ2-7	CASSTLGGTYEQYF
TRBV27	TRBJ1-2	CASSLRRGTYGYTF
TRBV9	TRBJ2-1	CASSVVSTSGSRNEQFF
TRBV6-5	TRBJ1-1	CASSYYNPQGATPNTEAFF
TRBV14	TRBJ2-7	CASKGGPSGRQYF
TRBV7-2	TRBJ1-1	CASSIRQGPNTEAFF
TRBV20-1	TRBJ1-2	CSASRGSDGYTF
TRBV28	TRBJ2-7	CASSLPQAGTEQYF
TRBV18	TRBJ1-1	CASSPNTENTEAFF
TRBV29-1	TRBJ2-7	CSVETRPLEQYF
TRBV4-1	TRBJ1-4	CASSSRTGKPEKLFF
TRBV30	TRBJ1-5	CAWSPQRNSYSNQPQHF
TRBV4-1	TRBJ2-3	CASSQAPGRGLTDTQYF
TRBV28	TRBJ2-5	CASSLSGGRVETQYF
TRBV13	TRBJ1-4	CASSAGGGEKLFF
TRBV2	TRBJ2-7	CASIKGGLSYEQYF
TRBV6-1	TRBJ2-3	CASSSPRGAVEDTQYF
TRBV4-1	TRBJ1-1	CASSQDRGLEEAFF
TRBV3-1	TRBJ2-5	CASSQPGAPFALQETQYF
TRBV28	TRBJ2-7	CASSLSSGGHEQYF
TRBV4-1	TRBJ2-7	CASSVLVGVREQYF